These 18 T cell receptor beta chains were all obtained from the same sample, sequenced in a study of blood T cell repertoires in COVID-19. The data were produced by immunoSEQ multiplex PCR, yet TCRdb's version contains in-frame clones alone and is incomplete. The sample holds roughly 200,000 clones, around 89% seen once. The sequencing input was peripheral blood. These receptors were taken from a man in his 70s with acute or convalescent COVID-19.

The V gene is TRBV5-4, the J gene TRBJ2-3; TRBD2 matches 10 bases. Trimming took 4 bases from V and 10 from J; bases not matched to a gene: 3. This CDR3 contains 12 residues. Germline lookup yields CDR1 SGHNT and CDR2 YYREEE (reference sequence). Written as DNA, the CDR3 is TGTGCCAGCAGCGACCTAGCGGGAGCGCAGTATTTT. Protein sequence: CASSDLAGAQYF.

This clone was found once. The CDR3 protein is CASSSGQGTKNIQYF. DNA for the CDR3: TGTGCCAGCAGTTCTGGACAGGGGACCAAAAACATTCAGTACTTC. This rearrangement joins TRBV6-2 or TRBV6-3 to TRBJ2-4; 9 nucleotides match TRBD1. V shed 4 bases, J shed 2 bases, and the junction held 3 bases outside the gene matches. Germline V CDR1 and CDR2: MNHEY, SVGEGT. The CDR3 is made up of 15 amino acids.

This clone was counted only a few times. The gene calls are TRBV28 and TRBJ2-7, with D tentatively TRBD2 (6 bases). The CDR3 is 15 residues long. In germline, CDR1 is MDHEN, CDR2 SYDVKM. The V gene lost 6 bases and the J gene lost 1 base, with 16 bases spanning the gap. The DNA for the CDR3 is TGTGCCAGCAGACCTCACGGAGGGTTATCCTACGAGCAGTACTTC. It encodes CASRPHGGLSYEQYF.

This sequence joins TRBV4-1 and TRBJ1-1, with D unresolved. The CDR3 runs to 14 residues. Trimming took 0 bases from V and 7 from J, leaving 12 bases between them. Germline assignment: CDR1 MGHRA and CDR2 YSYEKL. DNA of the CDR3: TGCGCCAGCAGCCAAGATTTCGTCTCGTATGAAGCTTTCTTT. The encoded protein is CASSQDFVSYEAFF.

The rearrangement links TRBV19 to TRBJ2-7; 7 bases align to TRBD2. Per germline, CDR1 LNHDA and CDR2 SQIVND (reference sequence). After removal of 3 bases from V and 5 bases from J, the junction contained 4 bases not matched to a gene. This CDR3 is built from 13 residues. Written as DNA, the CDR3 is TGTGCCAGTAGTATCAGCGGGGACCACGAGCAGTACTTC. Encoded protein: CASSISGDHEQYF.

The DNA of the CDR3 is TGTGCCAGCAGTTTAGGGACCCTGGGACAGGGGCAGTTCTTC. This codes for CASSLGTLGQGQFF. The rearrangement links TRBV27 to TRBJ2-1; 9 bases are a match to TRBD1. With 2 bases clipped from V and 12 bases from J, the junction kept 8 bases outside the gene matches. Germline V gene lookup returns CDR1 MNHEY and CDR2 SMNVEV (reference sequence). This CDR3 has 14 residues.

The V and J genes are TRBV11-2 and TRBJ1-4; the match to TRBD1 covers 7 bases. V shed 5 bases and J 3 bases; nucleotides not matched to a gene: 3. From germline, CDR1 is SGHAT and CDR2 FQNNGV. This CDR3 is 14 amino acids long. The CDR3 region has the DNA TGTGCCAGCAGCCCCGGGACAGCTAATGAAAAACTGTTTTTT. Translated: CASSPGTANEKLFF.

This chain uses TRBV3-1 (or the pseudogene TRBV3-2) with TRBJ2-5; no firm D call. Trimming pared 4 bases from V and 2 bases from J, leaving 14 bases between. CDR1 and CDR2 (germline): LGHDT, YNNKEL (reference sequence). CDR3 length equals 15 residues. The chain's CDR3 is CASSLWAQPQETQYF. The CDR3 DNA sequence: TGTGCCAGCAGCCTTTGGGCTCAACCACAAGAGACCCAGTACTTC.

DNA of the CDR3: TGTGCCAGCACCTTGGGGACAGGGGTTAATCAGCCCCAGCATTTT. As protein: CASTLGTGVNQPQHF. The chain links TRBV7-8 to TRBJ1-5, with TRBD1 matching over 10 bases. CDR3 length: 15 residues. Germline trimming cut 7 bases from V and 4 bases from J; bases unmatched to any gene: 7. Germline assignment: CDR1 SGHVS and CDR2 FQNEAQ. The whole variable domain, filled in from reference TRBV7-8 and TRBJ1-5, reads GAGVSQSPRYKVAKRGQDVALRCDPISGHVSLFWYQQALGQGPEFLTYFQNEAQLDKSGLPSDRFFAERPEGSVSTLKIQRTQQEDSAVYLCASTLGTGVNQPQHFGDGTRLSIL.

This chain's CDR3 is CASSLFVREQFF. In nucleotides, the CDR3 is TGTGCCAGCAGCTTATTCGTTCGTGAGCAGTTCTTC. The chain joins TRBV7-9 to TRBJ2-1; D remains ambiguous. Deletions cut 2 bases from V and 9 bases from J, with 8 bases between. The CDR3 is 12 amino acids. CDR1 and CDR2 (germline): SEHNR, FQNEAQ (reference sequence).

CDR3 sequence reads: CASTVGVGYYEQYF. Written as DNA, the CDR3 is TGCGCCAGCACCGTCGGGGTTGGGTACTACGAGCAGTACTTC. The genes are TRBV5-1 and TRBJ2-7; D perhaps matches TRBD2 (5 bases). This CDR3 spans 14 amino acids. Germline V gene data show CDR1 as SGHRS and CDR2 as YFSETQ. V was pared by 6 bases and J by 3 bases, with 16 bases between.

The V call is TRBV3-1 (or the pseudogene TRBV3-2), the J call TRBJ1-5, with 7 nucleotides matching TRBD1. The CDR3 loop spans 14 amino acids. The V segment lost 4 bases and the J segment 3 bases; nucleotides outside the gene matches: 3. Germline assignment: CDR1 LGHDT and CDR2 YNNKEL (reference sequence). CDR3 region: CASSPGTVNQPQHF. The CDR3 DNA reads as TGTGCCAGCAGCCCCGGGACAGTCAATCAGCCCCAGCATTTT.

The chain employs TRBV7-9 and TRBJ2-1; maybe TRBD1 (6 bases). In germline, CDR1 is SEHNR, CDR2 FQNEAQ (reference sequence). The ends were cut back, 6 bases at V and 10 bases at J, with 10 bases in the middle. The CDR3 covers 11 residues. The CDR3: CASRSGGEQFF. The CDR3 bases are TGTGCCAGCAGGTCTGGGGGCGAGCAGTTCTTC.

The chain is built from TRBV9 and TRBJ2-3; a possible D gene is TRBD2 (5 bases). Trimming left V 4 bases short and J 5 bases short, with 17 bases between. The germline gives CDR1 SGDLS, CDR2 YYNGEE. The CDR3 has 15 residues. This chain's CDR3 is CASSPLAGRGDTQYF. The CDR3 nucleotides read TGTGCCAGCAGCCCCCTCGCTGGCCGGGGAGATACGCAGTATTTT.

This chain joins TRBV28 and TRBJ2-7, with 14 nucleotides matching TRBD2. The V gene's germline CDR1 is MDHEN and CDR2 SYDVKM. The trim removed 7 bases at V and 8 bases at J, leaving 10 bases unmatched. CDR3 size: 15 residues. This chain's CDR3 is CASKAGTSGSIKQYF. Here the CDR3 DNA reads TGTGCCAGCAAGGCTGGGACTAGCGGGAGTATCAAGCAGTACTTC. The full variable domain, rest sourced from reference TRBV28 and TRBJ2-7, is DVKVTQSSRYLVKRTGEKVFLECVQDMDHENMFWYRQDPGLGLRLIYFSYDVKMKEKGDIPEGYSVSREKKERFSLILESASTNQTSMYLCASKAGTSGSIKQYFGPGTRLTVT.

The chain has TRBV10-3 and TRBJ2-7; 10 bases are a match to TRBD1. Germline V lookup: CDR1 ENHRY, CDR2 SYGVKD. The CDR3 consists of 15 residues. The junction had 5 bases not matched to a gene; V was cut back by 6 bases and J by 0 bases. Here the CDR3 reads CAIRPGQGDSYEQYF. For the CDR3, the DNA is TGTGCCATCAGACCCGGACAGGGGGACTCCTACGAGCAGTACTTC.

The J gene is TRBJ2-3, the V gene TRBV7-3; a possible D gene is TRBD2 (5 bases). CDR3 length: 15 amino acids. Germline CDR1 reads SGHTA; CDR2 reads FQGTGA. V lost 5 bases to trimming and J lost 5 bases, with 17 bases between them. CDR3 region: CASSLSGRRGDTQYF. The DNA for the CDR3 is TGTGCCAGCAGCCTAAGCGGTAGACGCGGAGATACGCAGTATTTT.

The chain uses TRBV25-1 and TRBJ1-6; weak D call: TRBD1 (5 bases). Germline V gene lookup returns CDR1 MGHDK and CDR2 SYGVNS. This CDR3 comprises 13 residues. Trimming left V 7 bases short and J 9 bases short, with 13 bases between. In nucleotides, the CDR3 is TGTGCCAGCACGAGCAGGGAAGGTTCACCCCTCCACTTT. Its protein product is CASTSREGSPLHF.